Listed below are T cell receptor beta chains from one sample, sequenced in a study of shared clonotypes between healthy human individuals. Repertoires were generated with immunoSEQ multiplex PCR, while TCRdb's copy carries only in-frame clones and drops some. The table lists over 2 million clones, around 92% of them singletons. The sequenced sample was naive CD4+ T cells from PBMCs. All receptors derive from a man aged 18 to 30 in good health. Some clones in this sample may be carry-over from other donors' samples. The CDR3 runs from the conserved cysteine through the conserved F or W. The D gene is left open where the match is weak. Not every row has a clone size; where given, it reads once, few, many or a size class.

d_call	v_call	clone_size	j_call	cdr3_nt	cdr3_aa
NA	TRBV7-2	NA	TRBJ2-3	TGTGCCAGCATCCCCCTACTAGGGCCGTACACAGATACGCAGTATTTT	CASIPLLGPYTDTQYF
NA	TRBV18	NA	TRBJ2-7	TGTGCCAGCTCACCCTCAAAGGTTGCCTACGAGCAGTACTTC	CASSPSKVAYEQYF
NA	TRBV7-6	NA	TRBJ2-7	TGTGCCAGCAGCTTAGTTACACTGGGGCAGTACTTC	CASSLVTLGQYF
NA	TRBV11-2	NA	TRBJ1-1	TGTGCCAGCAGCCCCGTGGGAGCTGAAGCTTTCTTT	CASSPVGAEAFF
TRBD1	TRBV7-9	NA	TRBJ1-2	TGTGCCAGCAGCTACAGGGGTGGGTATGGCTACACCTTC	CASSYRGGYGYTF
NA	TRBV28	NA	TRBJ1-5	TGTGCCAGCAGTCGCGGTGGGCAGGAAAATCAGCCCCAGCATTTT	CASSRGGQENQPQHF
TRBD1	TRBV4-2	NA	TRBJ1-4	TGTGCCAGCAGCCGACAGGGTTCTAATGAAAAACTGTTTTTT	CASSRQGSNEKLFF
NA	TRBV29-1	NA	TRBJ2-7	TGCAGCGTTGGCGGTCCGGGCCCTACCGGCTACGAGCAGTACTTC	CSVGGPGPTGYEQYF
TRBD2	TRBV4-1	NA	TRBJ2-1	TGCGCCAGCAGCCAAGGTCTAGCGGTCGGTGAGCAGTTCTTC	CASSQGLAVGEQFF
TRBD2	TRBV12-5	NA	TRBJ2-1	TGTGCTAGTGGTTCCGTTCCTCTCCTAGCGGGAAGTTACAATGAGCAGTTCTTC	CASGSVPLLAGSYNEQFF
TRBD2	TRBV7-2	NA	TRBJ2-1	TGTGCCAGCAGCCTAGAGGGGACTATCTCCTACAATGAGCAGTTCTTC	CASSLEGTISYNEQFF
NA	TRBV4-3	NA	TRBJ2-6	TGCGCCAGCAGCCAAAGGAAGGATAGTCCGGCAAGCTCTGGGGCCAACGTCCTGACTTTC	CASSQRKDSPASSGANVLTF
NA	TRBV6-1	once	TRBJ2-7	TGTGCCAGCAGTTCTAGCGCCCAGAGGTCCTACGAGCAGTACTTC	CASSSSAQRSYEQYF
NA	TRBV7-2	NA	TRBJ2-7	TGTGCCAGCAGCCTCGAAGCCCGCCTTTCTGGCGAGCAGTACTTC	CASSLEARLSGEQYF
NA	TRBV7-2	once	TRBJ1-1	TGTGCCAGCAGCTTAGTAAGCGGGGGAGGGGAAGCTTTCTTT	CASSLVSGGGEAFF
NA	TRBV10-2	NA	TRBJ2-7	TGCGCCAGCAGATCCGGAGCGGTCACCTACGAGCAGTACTTC	CASRSGAVTYEQYF
TRBD1	TRBV5-1	NA	TRBJ2-2	TGCGCCAGCAACGACAGGGGGGCGGGGACCGGGGAGCTGTTTTTT	CASNDRGAGTGELFF
TRBD1	TRBV7-2	NA	TRBJ2-7	TGTGCCAGCAGCGGAAGACAGGGGCAATACGAGCAGTACTTC	CASSGRQGQYEQYF
NA	TRBV10-2	NA	TRBJ1-5	TGCGCCAGCAGCGCGGGGCGATATCAGCCCCAGCATTTT	CASSAGRYQPQHF
NA	TRBV7-9	NA	TRBJ2-3	TGTGCCAGCAGCGACCGGTTGAGCGGGGACATGACAGATACGCAGTATTTT	CASSDRLSGDMTDTQYF
NA	TRBV6-1	NA	TRBJ2-2	TGTGCCAGCCTTAGGGAGGCGAACACCGGGGAGCTGTTTTTT	CASLREANTGELFF
TRBD1	TRBV11-2	NA	TRBJ1-2	TGTGCCAGCAGCTATTACGACAGGGTGGGCTATGGCTACACCTTC	CASSYYDRVGYGYTF
NA	TRBV2	NA	TRBJ2-1	TGTGCCAGCAGCATGGGGGCTAGCGGTTCGGGCGAGCAGTTCTTC	CASSMGASGSGEQFF
NA	TRBV5-4	once	TRBJ2-1	TGTGCCAGCAGCTGGGGCGGGTGGGGGGCGGTCGGCTACAATGAGCAGTTCTTC	CASSWGGWGAVGYNEQFF
TRBD1	TRBV29-1	NA	TRBJ2-1	TGCAGCGTCATTCCGGGACAGGGCGGCTCGTACAATGAGCAGTTCTTC	CSVIPGQGGSYNEQFF
NA	TRBV9	NA	TRBJ1-2	TGTGCCAGCAGCGTAGGAGTACGAGGGGATTCAGGCTACACCTTC	CASSVGVRGDSGYTF
NA	TRBV28	NA	TRBJ2-1	TGTGCCAGCATTCAGGGGTCCTACAATGAGCAGTTCTTC	CASIQGSYNEQFF
NA	TRBV5-1	once	TRBJ2-6	TGCGCCAGCAGCTTTGGTTCGGCCAACGTCCTGACTTTC	CASSFGSANVLTF
NA	TRBV7-9	NA	TRBJ2-1	TGTGCCAGCAGCTTAGACGGCGGCGGGGCGAGTCGTGAGCAGTTCTTC	CASSLDGGGASREQFF
TRBD2	TRBV11-2	NA	TRBJ2-1	TGTGCCAGCAGCCCCCCTAATAGCGGGGGTGCTGCGTTCTTC	CASSPPNSGGAAFF